This is a list of T cell receptor beta chains from one sample in a study of a mutant IDH1 vaccine in newly diagnosed glioma. The data were produced by immunoSEQ multiplex PCR, yet TCRdb's version contains in-frame clones alone and is incomplete. Here the sample spans roughly 38,000 clones, 80% to 95% being singletons. The sample here was PBMCs, taken from a glioma patient treated with radiotherapy, temozolomide or both. The receptors here all came from a young man with glioma. Both conserved end residues are part of each CDR3. Fields, in order: clone size, CDR3 length, D gene, V gene, J gene, CDR3 DNA, CDR3 protein. The D gene is left open where the match is weak. Size values are once, few and many counts, or a class for expanded clones, and some rows have none.

NA,13,NA,TRBV18,TRBJ1-2,TGTGCCAGCTCACCAGGAGCCTCCTATGGCTACACCTTC,CASSPGASYGYTF
NA,13,NA,TRBV30,TRBJ1-1,TGTGCCTGGAGCCCGGACGGGGGCACTGAAGCTTTCTTT,CAWSPDGGTEAFF
NA,14,NA,TRBV2,TRBJ1-5,TGTGCCAGCAGTGATGCAGGGGCAAATCAGCCCCAGCATTTT,CASSDAGANQPQHF
NA,14,TRBD1,TRBV7-9,TRBJ1-2,TGTGCCAGCAGCTACATACAGGGGTTCTATGGCTACACCTTC,CASSYIQGFYGYTF
NA,15,TRBD2,TRBV6-5,TRBJ2-1,TGTGCCAGCAGTTACCGTAGCGGGGTACACAATGAGCAGTTCTTC,CASSYRSGVHNEQFF
once,13,NA,TRBV2,TRBJ2-3,TGTGCCAGCAGTGGGGACAGCACAGATACGCAGTATTTT,CASSGDSTDTQYF
few,11,NA,TRBV19,TRBJ2-7,TGTGCCAGTAGTAGCAGGTACGAGCAGTACTTC,CASSSRYEQYF
NA,11,NA,TRBV7-9,TRBJ2-1,TGTGCCAGCACCAGGAGTAATGAGCAGTTCTTC,CASTRSNEQFF
NA,15,NA,TRBV28,TRBJ1-2,TGTGCCAGCAGTTTCCCCAACAGCCCGAGGTTGGGCTACACCTTC,CASSFPNSPRLGYTF
once,15,NA,TRBV30,TRBJ2-5,TGTGCCTGGAGTGTTGGTAGCGGCATACAAGAGACCCAGTACTTC,CAWSVGSGIQETQYF
NA,12,NA,TRBV19,TRBJ2-2,TGTGCCAGTAGTCCCAGAACCGGGGAGCTGTTTTTT,CASSPRTGELFF
NA,18,NA,TRBV27,TRBJ2-3,TGTGCCAGCAGTTTAGGCAGGGGTGGAATAGCGCACACAGATACGCAGTATTTT,CASSLGRGGIAHTDTQYF
NA,13,NA,TRBV30,TRBJ1-5,TGTGCCTGGAGTTCTTTGAGCAATCAGCCCCAGCATTTT,CAWSSLSNQPQHF
NA,16,NA,TRBV19,TRBJ1-1,TGTGCCAGTAGTACCAGGATAGGTGCGGGAGGTACTGAAGCTTTCTTT,CASSTRIGAGGTEAFF
once,16,TRBD1,TRBV6-4,TRBJ1-1,TGTGCCAGCAGTGACCCTGGGACAGCTCCGAACACTGAAGCTTTCTTT,CASSDPGTAPNTEAFF
NA,15,TRBD2,TRBV7-2,TRBJ2-3,TGTGCCACCTACAGGACTAGCGGGAGCGCAGATACGCAGTATTTT,CATYRTSGSADTQYF
NA,14,TRBD1,TRBV27,TRBJ2-7,TGTGCCAGCAGTCCGGGACAGGGGGCCTACGAGCAGTACTTC,CASSPGQGAYEQYF
NA,14,NA,TRBV5-1,TRBJ2-1,TGCGCCAGCAGAGAGGGGGAATTCAACAATGAGCAGTTCTTC,CASREGEFNNEQFF
NA,17,TRBD1,TRBV19,TRBJ1-4,TGTGCCAGTAGTGGGGACAGGGCATCGGCTGCTAATGAAAAACTGTTTTTT,CASSGDRASAANEKLFF